These 21 T cell receptor beta chains originate from one sample sequenced in a study of T cell responses to AZD1222 COVID-19 vaccine. The table came from immunoSEQ multiplex PCR; TCRdb's copy has only in-frame clones and leaves some out. Among some 99,000 clones listed, approximately 88% were seen once. The sequenced sample was peripheral blood, obtained on day 0 of MenACWY control vaccination. The source is an adult in good health.

J is TRBJ1-5 and V is TRBV5-8, with a tentative D call TRBD1 (6 bases). V lost 4 bases to trimming and J lost 6 bases, with 17 bases between them. The length of the CDR3 is 15 residues. CDR1 SGHTS and CDR2 YDEGEE come from the germline V gene. The CDR3: CASSTRIRGIQPQHF. The CDR3 nucleotides read TGTGCCAGCAGCACCCGGATTAGGGGGATTCAGCCCCAGCATTTT.

This clone has a handful of counts. The rearrangement joins TRBV2 to TRBJ1-1, with D unresolved. The V gene lost 8 bases and the J gene lost 2 bases, with 6 bases spanning the gap. The length of the CDR3 is 11 residues. CDR1 SNHLY and CDR2 FYNNEI come from the germline V gene. Here the CDR3 reads CASRYNTEAFF. Written as DNA, the CDR3 is TGTGCCAGCCGCTACAACACTGAAGCTTTCTTT.

This chain joins TRBV19 and TRBJ2-4; 9 nucleotides match TRBD2. Germline CDR1 is LNHDA and CDR2 is SQIVND (reference sequence). After removal of 5 bases from V and 0 bases from J, the junction contained 11 bases not matched to a gene. This CDR3 region has 18 residues. The CDR3 sequence is CASSQRTSVALAKNIQYF. The CDR3 DNA follows: TGTGCCAGTAGTCAAAGGACTAGCGTGGCGTTAGCCAAAAACATTCAGTACTTC. The whole variable domain, remainder taken from reference TRBV19 and TRBJ2-4, is DGGITQSPKYLFRKEGQNVTLSCEQNLNHDAMYWYRQDPGQGLRLIYYSQIVNDFQKGDIAEGYSVSREKKESFPLTVTSAQKNPTAFYLCASSQRTSVALAKNIQYFGAGTRLSVL.

In regard to this clone: Additional DNA sequences in this sample encode the identical CDR3. CDR3 nucleotides: TGCGCCAGCAGCCTGACTAGCGGGAGCTACGAGCAGTACTTC. Protein product: CASSLTSGSYEQYF. This chain uses TRBV5-1 with TRBJ2-7; 12 bases map to TRBD2. V lost 4 bases and J lost 3; bases outside the gene matches: 2. The CDR3 covers 14 residues. The germline gives CDR1 SGHRS, CDR2 YFSETQ.

J is TRBJ2-5 and V is TRBV5-1; 11 bases fit TRBD1. The CDR3 is 15 amino acids. Germline loops: CDR1 SGHRS, CDR2 YFSETQ. Trimming removed 4 bases from V and 5 bases from J; junction bases left unmatched: 7. The CDR3 spells CASSRPGQGVETQYF. The CDR3 bases are TGCGCCAGCAGCCGTCCGGGACAGGGGGTCGAGACCCAGTACTTC.

The CDR3 region is CASSIGLAGYEQYF. CDR3 nucleotide sequence: TGTGCCAGTAGTATAGGACTAGCGGGTTACGAGCAGTACTTC. The V call is TRBV19, the J call TRBJ2-7, with TRBD2 matching 10 bases. Germline V gene data show CDR1 as LNHDA and CDR2 as SQIVND (reference sequence). The V and J ends lost 1 base and 4 bases, in that order; junction bases with no gene match: 1. This CDR3 region has 14 residues.

The rearrangement joins TRBV24-1 to TRBJ1-2; D unresolved. V lost 4 bases and J lost 1, with 12 bases in between. Germline CDR1 and CDR2: KGHDR and SFDVKD. The CDR3 runs 15 residues. CDR3 loop: CATSDPKGGNYGYTF. CDR3 nucleotide sequence: TGTGCCACCAGTGACCCCAAGGGCGGTAACTATGGCTACACCTTC.

This chain uses TRBV30 with TRBJ1-1, with D possibly matching TRBD1 (5 bases). V lost 0 bases to trimming and J lost 11 bases, with 10 bases between them. Looked up from germline, CDR1 is GTSNPN and CDR2 is SVGIG (reference sequence). CDR3 length: 11 amino acids. The CDR3 nucleotides read TGTGCCTGGAGTGTGGGGGATCGGGCTTTCTTT. Its translation: CAWSVGDRAFF.

The rearrangement joins TRBV30 to TRBJ1-1, with a weak D call TRBD1 (6 bases). The CDR3 is made up of 12 amino acids. V was shortened by 4 bases and J by 5 bases, with 11 bases between the two germline ends. CDR1 is GTSNPN and CDR2 is SVGIG in the germline V gene (reference sequence). For the CDR3, the DNA is TGTGCCTGGACGACAGGTAGGACTGAAGCTTTCTTT. Translating gives CAWTTGRTEAFF.

V is TRBV5-1 and J is TRBJ2-1; D is unclear. The CDR3 contains 12 residues. V was cut by 0 bases and J by 8 bases, with 6 bases left in between. Germline V lookup: CDR1 SGHRS, CDR2 YFSETQ. The CDR3 spells CASSLVWHEQFF. CDR3 DNA: TGCGCCAGCAGCTTGGTCTGGCATGAGCAGTTCTTC.

J is TRBJ2-7 and V is TRBV5-1; a possible D gene is TRBD1 (5 bases). Germline V gives CDR1 SGHRS, CDR2 YFSETQ. The CDR3 spans 16 residues. V was cut by 0 bases and J by 1 base, with 14 bases left in between. CDR3 in amino acids: CASSLAMVAGSYEQYF. In DNA form, the CDR3 reads TGCGCCAGCAGCTTGGCCATGGTGGCAGGGTCCTACGAGCAGTACTTC.

The rearrangement links TRBV7-9 to TRBJ2-5; 11 nucleotides match TRBD2. This CDR3 contains 18 residues. Germline V gives CDR1 SEHNR, CDR2 FQNEAQ (reference sequence). The junction had 9 bases not matched to a gene; V was cut back by 2 bases and J by 1 base. The CDR3 DNA is TGTGCCAGCAGCTTATCACTAGCGGGAGCACTGGGCCAAGAGACCCAGTACTTC. It specifies CASSLSLAGALGQETQYF.

The chain carries TRBV27 and TRBJ1-5; the D gene is possibly TRBD1 (6 bases). The CDR3 extends over 17 amino acids. Trimming pared 5 bases from V and 0 bases from J, leaving 17 bases between. The germline gives CDR1 MNHEY, CDR2 SMNVEV (reference sequence). The CDR3 loop is CASSPDSRIYSNQPQHF. In DNA, the CDR3 is TGTGCCAGCAGTCCGGACAGCCGAATCTATAGCAATCAGCCCCAGCATTTT.

CDR3 sequence reads: CASSQNPIGKLFF. DNA for the CDR3: TGCGCCAGCAGTCAGAACCCCATAGGAAAACTGTTTTTT. The rearrangement links TRBV4-1 to TRBJ1-4; the D is unclear. V lost 6 bases and J 10 bases, leaving 15 bases between the germline ends. There are 13 residues in the CDR3. Germline loops: CDR1 MGHRA, CDR2 YSYEKL.

This sequence joins TRBV19 and TRBJ2-1; 9 positions match TRBD1. The CDR3 extends over 15 amino acids. Germline V gene sequence: CDR1 LNHDA, CDR2 SQIVND (reference sequence). V lost 5 bases, J lost 3 bases, and 5 bases stayed unmatched. CDR3: CASSQDRGIYNEQFF. The CDR3, as DNA: TGTGCCAGTAGTCAAGACAGGGGGATCTACAATGAGCAGTTCTTC.

This chain joins TRBV4-2 and TRBJ2-7; TRBD2 matches at 10 bases. The CDR3 covers 15 residues. The V gene's germline CDR1 is LGHNA and CDR2 YNFKEQ. The junction had 4 bases not matched to a gene; V was cut back by 1 base and J by 4 bases. CDR3 DNA: TGTGCCAGCAGCCAAGGGGATAGCGGGGGGTACGAGCAGTACTTC. Translating it yields CASSQGDSGGYEQYF.

DNA of the CDR3: TGTGCTGCTGCACCCGGGACTTCTAACACTGAAGCTTTCTTT. Its protein product is CAAAPGTSNTEAFF. The chain links TRBV12-5 to TRBJ1-1, with D tentatively TRBD1 (5 bases). The V gene's germline CDR1 is LGHNT and CDR2 FRNRAP. The CDR3 runs to 14 residues. Trimming took 11 bases from V and 2 from J, leaving 18 bases between them.

A single count supports this clone. The J gene is TRBJ2-7, the V gene TRBV10-3; TRBD1 is a possible D gene (5 bases). V gave up 4 bases and J gave up 5 bases, with 12 bases separating them. The CDR3 extends over 13 amino acids. Germline CDR1 is ENHRY and CDR2 is SYGVKD. CDR3: CAISVLGVDEQYF. CDR3 coding DNA: TGTGCCATCAGTGTATTAGGGGTGGACGAGCAGTACTTC.

The chain is built from TRBV7-2 and TRBJ1-2, with D hard to call. From germline, CDR1 is SGHTA and CDR2 FQGNSA. The CDR3 spans 14 residues. V lost 1 base and J 5 bases, leaving 11 bases between the germline ends. CDR3 sequence: CASSLVSAEYGYTF. The DNA for the CDR3 is TGTGCCAGCAGCTTAGTTTCGGCAGAGTATGGCTACACCTTC. Full variable domain (remainder filled in from reference TRBV7-2 and TRBJ1-2): GAGVSQSPSNKVTEKGKDVELRCDPISGHTALYWYRQSLGQGLEFLIYFQGNSAPDKSGLPSDRFSAERTGGSVSTLTIQRTQQEDSAVYLCASSLVSAEYGYTFGSGTRLTVV.

The chain uses TRBV6-2 or TRBV6-3 and TRBJ2-1, with D tentatively TRBD2 (6 bases). The CDR3 contains 15 residues. CDR1 and CDR2 (germline): MNHEY, SVGEGT. The germline V and J ends were trimmed by 4 bases and 3 bases, with 13 bases remaining between them. The CDR3 sequence is CASSLVTSDYNEQFF. CDR3 sequence (DNA): TGTGCCAGCAGTTTGGTGACTAGTGACTACAATGAGCAGTTCTTC.

The chain has TRBV2 and TRBJ2-1; 10 nucleotides agree with TRBD1. The CDR3 spans 14 residues. The J segment lost 4 bases and the V segment lost 6 bases, leaving 3 bases of the junction unmatched. Germline CDR1 SNHLY, CDR2 FYNNEI. In DNA form, the CDR3 reads TGTGCCAGCAGGAGGACAGGGGGGTACAATGAGCAGTTCTTC. This encodes CASRRTGGYNEQFF.